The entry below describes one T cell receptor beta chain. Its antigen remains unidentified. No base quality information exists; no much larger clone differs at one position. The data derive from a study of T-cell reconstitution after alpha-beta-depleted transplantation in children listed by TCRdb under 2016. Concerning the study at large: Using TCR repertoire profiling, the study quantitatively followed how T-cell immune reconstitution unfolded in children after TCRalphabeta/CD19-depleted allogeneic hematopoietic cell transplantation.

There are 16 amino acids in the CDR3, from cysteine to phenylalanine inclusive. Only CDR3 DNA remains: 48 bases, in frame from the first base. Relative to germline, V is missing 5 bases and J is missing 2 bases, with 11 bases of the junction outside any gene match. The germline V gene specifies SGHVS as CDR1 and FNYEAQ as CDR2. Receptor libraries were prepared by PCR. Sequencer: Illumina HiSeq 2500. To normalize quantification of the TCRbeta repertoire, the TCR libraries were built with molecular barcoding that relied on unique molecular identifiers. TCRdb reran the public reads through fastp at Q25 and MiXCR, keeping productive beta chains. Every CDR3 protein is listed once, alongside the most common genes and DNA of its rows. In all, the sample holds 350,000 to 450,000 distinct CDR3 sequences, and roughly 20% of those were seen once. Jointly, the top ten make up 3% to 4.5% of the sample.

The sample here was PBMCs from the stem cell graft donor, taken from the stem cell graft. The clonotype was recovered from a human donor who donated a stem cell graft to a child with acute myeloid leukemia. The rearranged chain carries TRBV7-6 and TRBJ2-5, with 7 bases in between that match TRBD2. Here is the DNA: TGTGCCAGCAGCCTCGGCGCCGGGAGGTCACAAGAGACCCAGTACTTC. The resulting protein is CASSLGAGRSQETQYF.